The sequence of this T cell receptor beta chain was determined in a study of OX40 agonist ivuxolimab in advanced cancers. Turning to the study itself: The group had a mean age of about 65 years, ranged from roughly 20 to 79, and was less than 85% male. Three patients had partial responses: one hepatocellular carcinoma, two cutaneous melanoma. The study, taken as a whole, reports: Both blood CD4+ and CD8+ T cells showed clonal growth by week 6 at 0.1 to 3.0 mg/kg.

CDR1 and CDR2 from the germline V gene are MDHEN and SYDVKM. V lost 2 bases to trimming and J lost 4 bases; unmatched junction nucleotides: 5. CDR3 length: 15 amino acids. Assay: immunoSEQ multiplex PCR; the TCRdb copy retains only in-frame clones and omits some. The sample holds under 75,000 clones, 80% to 95% seen once. Systemic immunosuppression or a history of autoimmune disease excluded patients. Remarks on this clone: Its target is unknown.

The specimen comprised CD4+ or CD8+ T cells sorted from blood, sampled in a trial of the OX40 agonist ivuxolimab. The genes are TRBV28 and TRBJ2-7, with 10 bases fitting TRBD2. The TCR sequence derives from an adult with an advanced solid tumor such as melanoma, head and neck, liver or kidney cancer. The CDR3 loop is CASSLLAGVMYEQYF. Here the CDR3 DNA reads TGTGCCAGCAGTTTACTAGCGGGAGTAATGTACGAGCAGTACTTC.